These 16 T cell receptor beta chains came from one sample sequenced in a study of T-cell memory formation after mild COVID-19. Via MiXCR, TCRdb re-called the 5' RACE reads, giving one row per CDR3 protein. The sample has 300,000 to 400,000 distinct CDR3 sequences; roughly 15% are singletons. The specimen sequenced was PBMCs or a T cell subset sorted from them (not recorded which). Every receptor here comes from a man aged 18-30 years who had mild COVID-19 (a few samples of this study predate the infection). Cell type and time point are not known.

This clonotype appeared a few times. The V call is TRBV6-5, the J call TRBJ2-5; D unresolved. Germline-derived CDR1 and CDR2 are MNHEY and SVGAGI. The CDR3 is 13 amino acids. The ends were cut back, 6 bases at V and 5 bases at J, with 13 bases in the middle. CDR3 nucleotide sequence: TGTGCCAGCAGAGCGACGGGCTGGGAGACCCAGTACTTC. As protein: CASRATGWETQYF.

This clonotype has just a few counts. The CDR3 coding sequence is TGTGCCAGCAGCTCTCAGGGACTAGGTCGGGGAGAGACCCAGTACTTC. Amino acid sequence: CASSSQGLGRGETQYF. The V gene is TRBV7-3, the J gene TRBJ2-5; TRBD2 matches 8 bases. CDR3 length equals 16 residues. The germline gives CDR1 SGHTA, CDR2 FQGTGA. The J segment lost 4 bases and the V segment lost 4 bases, leaving 11 bases of the junction unmatched.

This clonotype was picked up a small number of times. J is TRBJ2-3 and V is TRBV12-3 or TRBV12-4; D gene uncertain. V lost 3 bases and J lost 0, with 4 bases in between. The CDR3 runs to 13 residues. CDR3 coding DNA: TGTGCCAGCAGTTTTGAGAGCACAGATACGCAGTATTTT. Translating gives CASSFESTDTQYF.

Details on this clonotype: One junction end disagrees with the germline gene, perhaps due to a read error. Here the CDR3 DNA reads TGCGCCAGCAGCTGGGAGGGAACCGAAAAACTGTGTTTT. Its translation: CASSWEGTEKLCF. This sequence joins TRBV5-1 and TRBJ1-4; D call uncertain. Germline CDR1 and CDR2: SGHRS and YFSETQ. The CDR3 is 13 residues long.

This clonotype appeared a few times. V gene TRBV20-1 combines with J gene TRBJ1-2; D gene ambiguous. With 4 bases removed from V and 7 bases from J, the gap between germline ends came to 13 bases. Per the germline V gene, CDR1 is DFQATT and CDR2 is SNEGSKA (reference sequence). The CDR3 length is 12 residues. The CDR3 bases are TGCAGTGCTAACCCAGATTTTGGTGGCTACACCTTC. Protein product: CSANPDFGGYTF.

This clonotype was seen only a few times. The V gene is TRBV20-1, the J gene TRBJ2-3; 7 nucleotides match TRBD2. The CDR3 is 12 residues long. In germline, CDR1 is DFQATT, CDR2 SNEGSKA (reference sequence). The trim removed 7 bases at V and 1 base at J, leaving 2 bases unmatched. CDR3 protein: CSGGGRTDTQYF. CDR3 sequence (DNA): TGCAGTGGCGGGGGACGCACAGATACGCAGTATTTT.

CDR3: CASSYQRGGSVNTGELFF. DNA for the CDR3: TGTGCCAGCAGTTACCAGCGGGGGGGCTCCGTGAACACCGGGGAGCTGTTTTTT. The chain carries TRBV6-5 and TRBJ2-2, with 10 bases that match TRBD2. There are 18 residues in the CDR3. V shed 2 bases, J shed 1 base, and the junction held 7 bases outside the gene matches. Germline lookup yields CDR1 MNHEY and CDR2 SVGAGI.

The chain links TRBV23-1 to TRBJ1-4; possibly TRBD1 for D (6 bases). TRBV23-1 is known as an ORF, though its function is uncertain. V lost 9 bases to trimming and J lost 5 bases, with 16 bases between them. This CDR3 is built from 14 residues. CDR3 sequence reads: CARPRGAYNEKLFF. The CDR3 DNA is TGCGCCAGGCCCCGGGGGGCTTACAATGAAAAACTGTTTTTT.

The V call is TRBV20-1, the J call TRBJ1-2; D remains unclear. Trimming left V 0 bases short and J 4 bases short, with 18 bases between. The germline gives CDR1 DFQATT, CDR2 SNEGSKA (reference sequence). The CDR3 spans 16 residues. The CDR3: CSAREPVRRPPYGYTF. CDR3 nucleotide sequence: TGCAGTGCTAGAGAACCCGTTCGGCGGCCGCCCTATGGCTACACCTTC.

V usage is TRBV12-3 or TRBV12-4 and J usage is TRBJ2-3; TRBD1 aligns across 7 bases. Trimming removed 6 bases from V and 6 bases from J; junction bases left unmatched: 9. The CDR3 spans 14 residues. Written as DNA, the CDR3 is TGTGCCAGCAGCTTGAGGGGGCCCGGGGATACGCAGTATTTT. Translated: CASSLRGPGDTQYF.

In its sample, this clonotype was seen many times. This rearrangement joins TRBV5-1 to TRBJ2-6, with D unclear. The ends were cut back, 2 bases at V and 2 bases at J, with 5 bases in the middle. CDR3 size: 14 residues. CDR1 is SGHRS and CDR2 is YFSETQ in the germline V gene. This CDR3 reads CASSFSPGANVLTF. The CDR3 coding sequence is TGCGCCAGCAGCTTTTCTCCTGGGGCCAACGTCCTGACTTTC. Variable domain in full (rest from reference TRBV5-1 and TRBJ2-6): KAGVTQTPRYLIKTRGQQVTLSCSPISGHRSVSWYQQTPGQGLQFLFEYFSETQRNKGNFPGRFSGRQFSNSRSEMNVSTLELGDSALYLCASSFSPGANVLTFGAGSRLTVL.

The chain joins TRBV6-5 to TRBJ1-4, with D possibly matching TRBD1 (5 bases). The CDR3 has 14 amino acids. Germline V CDR1 and CDR2: MNHEY, SVGAGI. The CDR3 DNA follows: TGTGCAACCCACGGCCGGCAGGGTCAAGGAAAACTGTTTTTT. Residues: CATHGRQGQGKLFF.

This chain uses TRBV7-9 with TRBJ1-1; D is perhaps TRBD1 (5 bases). Trimming shortened V by 6 bases and J by 7 bases, and 18 bases separated the two germline ends. From germline, CDR1 is SEHNR and CDR2 FQNEAQ (reference sequence). This CDR3 region has 14 residues. As DNA, the CDR3 is TGTGCCAGCAGGAACCTACCCGGGGCGGATGAAGCTTTCTTT. Translation gives CASRNLPGADEAFF.

V gene TRBV5-1 combines with J gene TRBJ2-3; D ambiguous. The CDR3 spans 16 residues. V gave up 1 base and J gave up 0 bases, with 12 bases separating them. Per the germline V gene, CDR1 is SGHRS and CDR2 is YFSETQ. The CDR3 region has the DNA TGCGCCAGCAGCTTGTTTCAAGGCACTAGCACAGATACGCAGTATTTT. Translation: CASSLFQGTSTDTQYF.

The chain is built from TRBV30 and TRBJ2-3; 7 nucleotides match TRBD2. The trim removed 0 bases at V and 2 bases at J, leaving 5 bases unmatched. The length of the CDR3 is 15 residues. In germline, CDR1 is GTSNPN, CDR2 SVGIG (reference sequence). CDR3 nucleotides: TGTGCCTGGAGTGTAACTAGCGCCCACACAGATACGCAGTATTTT. It specifies CAWSVTSAHTDTQYF.

This clonotype was counted between two and nine times. This rearrangement joins TRBV19 to TRBJ2-3, with TRBD2 matching 10 bases. Germline V lookup: CDR1 LNHDA, CDR2 SQIVND (reference sequence). V lost 3 bases and J lost 6; bases outside the gene matches: 3. The CDR3 runs 14 residues. In nucleotides, the CDR3 is TGTGCCAGTAGTATCCTAGCGGGGGTGGATACGCAGTATTTT. This sequence encodes CASSILAGVDTQYF.